These T cell receptor beta chains were read from a single sample in a study of identical twins. TCRdb analysed the 5' RACE reads with MiXCR anew, one entry per CDR3 protein. The repertoire consists of some 690,000 distinct CDR3 sequences, with around 20% occurring once and the leading ten covering 4.3%. These data were likewise used in another study, on T cells expressing NK-cell markers.

Sequenced input: PBMCs. The source of these receptors is a woman between 18 and 30 years old in good health. Both conserved end residues are part of each CDR3. Each record gives: J gene, V gene, clone size, D gene, CDR3 protein, CDR3 DNA. A D gene is named only where the DNA matches it firmly. The size of a clone is reported for some rows only, either as once, few or many, or as a class for expanded clones.

>TRBJ1-1|TRBV7-9|-|-
CASSPGSYTEAFF
TGTGCCAGCAGCCCAGGGTCGTACACTGAAGCTTTCTTT
>TRBJ2-7|TRBV20-1|-|TRBD2
CSARGLYSGGYEQYF
TGCAGTGCTAGGGGACTATACTCGGGAGGCTACGAGCAGTACTTC
>TRBJ2-3|TRBV5-1|many|-
CASSLVPQTDTQYF
TGCGCCAGCAGCTTGGTACCTCAAACAGATACGCAGTATTTT
>TRBJ2-5|TRBV18|-|-
CASSPPPGETQYF
TGTGCCAGCTCACCACCTCCGGGAGAGACCCAGTACTTC
>TRBJ2-1|TRBV12-3/TRBV12-4|-|-
CASRHATTESSYNEQFF
TGTGCCAGCAGACACGCGACGACAGAAAGCTCCTACAATGAGCAGTTCTTC
>TRBJ2-1|TRBV3-1|-|TRBD2
CASSRLAGGPRNEQFF
TGTGCCAGCAGCAGACTAGCGGGGGGGCCACGCAATGAGCAGTTCTTC
>TRBJ2-1|TRBV12-3/TRBV12-4|-|TRBD2
CASRTSDYNEQFF
TGTGCCAGCCGGACTAGCGATTACAATGAGCAGTTCTTC
>TRBJ2-7|TRBV12-3/TRBV12-4|-|TRBD1
CASSSGTGGWNEQYF
TGTGCCAGCAGTTCAGGGACAGGGGGCTGGAACGAGCAGTACTTC
>TRBJ1-2|TRBV5-5|few|-
CASSLGLGTGYTF
TGTGCCAGCAGCTTGGGTTTGGGGACTGGCTACACCTTC
>TRBJ2-7|TRBV12-5|-|-
CASGPTIYEQYF
TGTGCTAGTGGCCCTACAATCTACGAGCAGTACTTC
>TRBJ2-3|TRBV29-1|-|-
CSVNRGDTQYF
TGCAGCGTTAACCGGGGAGATACGCAGTATTTT
>TRBJ2-3|TRBV6-5|-|TRBD2
CASSWTGGSTDTQYF
TGTGCCAGCAGTTGGACGGGAGGGAGCACAGATACGCAGTATTTT
>TRBJ2-3|TRBV20-1|few|TRBD2
CSASQRERGTDTQYF
TGCAGTGCTAGCCAGCGGGAGAGGGGCACAGATACGCAGTATTTT
>TRBJ2-7|TRBV15|-|TRBD1
CATSNRGRGDEQYF
TGTGCCACAAGCAACAGGGGACGCGGAGACGAGCAGTACTTC
>TRBJ2-3|TRBV5-1|-|TRBD2
CASSSYLFTSGRRTDTQYF
TGCGCCAGCAGCTCCTATTTGTTTACTAGCGGGAGGAGGACAGATACGCAGTATTTT